The 21 T cell receptor beta chains below all came from one sample that was sequenced in a study of blood T cell repertoires in COVID-19. Repertoires were generated with immunoSEQ multiplex PCR, while TCRdb's copy carries only in-frame clones and drops some. The sample records 200,000 to 300,000 clones, around 86% being singletons. Sequenced material: PBMCs or T cells enriched from blood (not recorded which). All receptors derive from a woman aged 45 to 65 who had recovered from COVID-19.

The gene calls are TRBV7-9 and TRBJ1-2, with 7 positions matching TRBD1. V lost 9 bases to trimming and J lost 4 bases; unmatched junction nucleotides: 11. The CDR3 is made up of 14 amino acids. CDR1 is SEHNR, CDR2 FQNEAQ, per germline (reference sequence). CDR3 coding DNA: TGTGCCAGTGTATCCGGGACAGCCGTCTATGGCTACACCTTC. It translates to CASVSGTAVYGYTF. Drawing the rest from reference TRBV7-9 and TRBJ1-2, the complete variable domain is DTGVSQNPRHKITKRGQNVTFRCDPISEHNRLYWYRQTLGQGPEFLTYFQNEAQLEKSRLLSDRFSAERPKGSFSTLEIQRTEQGDSAMYLCASVSGTAVYGYTFGSGTRLTVV.

This clone occurred a few times. The CDR3 sequence is CASSRSGQIYEQYF. The CDR3 DNA sequence: TGTGCCAGCAGTCGATCAGGACAGATCTACGAGCAGTACTTC. This chain uses TRBV28 with TRBJ2-7, with D maybe TRBD1 (6 bases). Trimming took 5 bases from V and 3 from J, leaving 14 bases between them. Germline CDR1 is MDHEN and CDR2 is SYDVKM. The CDR3 is made up of 14 amino acids.

This chain links TRBV4-1 with TRBJ2-2; TRBD2 matches 12 bases. The CDR3 extends over 15 amino acids. Germline CDR1 is MGHRA and CDR2 is YSYEKL. Germline trimming cut 6 bases from V and 7 bases from J; bases unmatched to any gene: 6. The CDR3 region has the DNA TGCGCCAGCAGTCTAGCGGGAGGGCTGGGCGGGGAGCTGTTTTTT. Encoded protein: CASSLAGGLGGELFF.

This chain joins TRBV3-1 (or the pseudogene TRBV3-2) and TRBJ1-5, with 10 bases lining up with TRBD1. CDR3 length: 15 residues. V was clipped by 3 bases and J by 6 bases; unmatched bases: 5. Per the germline V gene, CDR1 is LGHDT and CDR2 is YNNKEL (reference sequence). In nucleotides, the CDR3 is TGTGCCAGCAGCCAGACCGGGACAGGGGTTCAGCCCCAGCATTTT. Its translation is CASSQTGTGVQPQHF.

In its sample, this clone was seen a few times. The CDR3 region is CASSLLWTSGTNEQFF. The CDR3 bases are TGTGCCAGCAGCCTCCTATGGACTAGCGGGACAAATGAGCAGTTCTTC. The chain joins TRBV3-1 (or the pseudogene TRBV3-2) to TRBJ2-1, with 12 bases fitting TRBD2. Per the germline V gene, CDR1 is LGHDT and CDR2 is YNNKEL (reference sequence). The CDR3 loop spans 16 amino acids. With 4 bases clipped from V and 7 bases from J, the junction kept 8 bases outside the gene matches.

CDR3 nucleotide sequence: TGCGCCAGCAGTGATATAATAATCGGGACAGTCCAAGAGACCCAGTACTTC. As protein: CASSDIIIGTVQETQYF. This chain uses TRBV10-2 with TRBJ2-5; 7 bases line up with TRBD1. The V and J ends lost 3 bases and 1 base, in that order; junction bases with no gene match: 11. Germline CDR1 reads WSHSY; CDR2 reads SAAADI. The CDR3 totals 17 residues.

The chain employs TRBV28 and TRBJ2-5; TRBD1 agrees at 9 bases. The CDR3 loop spans 15 amino acids. CDR1 and CDR2 (germline): MDHEN, SYDVKM. V gave up 5 bases and J gave up 4 bases; unmatched junction bases: 8. This CDR3 reads CASSPTGGYTETQYF. CDR3 DNA sequence: TGTGCCAGCAGTCCCACAGGGGGCTATACAGAGACCCAGTACTTC.

The gene calls are TRBV14 and TRBJ1-2; TRBD1 is a possible D gene (5 bases). The CDR3 consists of 13 residues. Germline values: CDR1 SGHDN, CDR2 FVKESK. The germline V and J ends were trimmed by 0 bases and 8 bases, with 10 bases remaining between them. The CDR3 nucleotides read TGTGCCAGCAGCCAAGAGCAGGGCGGCGGCTACACCTTC. Translated: CASSQEQGGGYTF. Filled out from reference TRBV14 and TRBJ1-2, the complete variable domain reads EAGVTQFPSHSVIEKGQTVTLRCDPISGHDNLYWYRRVMGKEIKFLLHFVKESKQDESGMPNNRFLAERTGGTYSTLKVQPAELEDSGVYFCASSQEQGGGYTFGSGTRLTVV.

The sample holds one count of this clone. The chain joins TRBV5-8 to TRBJ1-4; 7 bases line up with TRBD1. Trimming at V came to 6 bases and at J to 0 bases, leaving 5 bases not matched to a gene. This CDR3 contains 15 residues. Germline lookup yields CDR1 SGHTS and CDR2 YDEGEE. The DNA for the CDR3 is TGTGCCAGCAAGACTACAGGGGCAACTAATGAAAAACTGTTTTTT. Amino acid sequence: CASKTTGATNEKLFF.

This chain uses TRBV21-1 with TRBJ2-1; the D call TRBD2 from the table was never checked on the DNA. TRBV21-1 is a recognized pseudogene. The CDR3 runs 13 residues. CDR3 nucleotide sequence: TGTGCCAGCAGCTCCCTTCCCCCCTCCACGGAGTTCTTC. This codes for CASSSLPPSTEFF.

This sequence joins TRBV5-1 and TRBJ1-1; D not certain. The CDR3 runs to 17 residues. Germline-derived CDR1 and CDR2 are SGHRS and YFSETQ. V lost 3 bases to trimming and J lost 1 base, with 19 bases between them. The CDR3 reads CASSSPLGNEGNTEAFF. CDR3 sequence (DNA): TGCGCCAGCAGCTCCCCGCTTGGAAATGAGGGGAACACTGAAGCTTTCTTT.

The gene calls are TRBV11-3 and TRBJ1-4, with D tentatively TRBD1 (6 bases). There are 15 residues in the CDR3. Germline CDR1 SGHNT, CDR2 YENEEA. The ends were cut back, 2 bases at V and 3 bases at J, with 10 bases in the middle. The CDR3 coding sequence is TGTGCCAGCAGCTTACAGGGGTTCCCTAATGAAAAACTGTTTTTT. Protein: CASSLQGFPNEKLFF.

CDR3 coding DNA: TGTGCCAGCAGCCCGGGACTATCGAACACCGGGGAGCTGTTTTTT. Amino acids: CASSPGLSNTGELFF. V is TRBV5-4 and J is TRBJ2-2, with 7 positions matching TRBD2. Trimming cost V 4 bases and J 0 bases; bases outside gene matches: 3. The CDR3 totals 15 residues. Germline V CDR1 and CDR2: SGHNT, YYREEE (reference sequence).

This clone was counted once. The chain employs TRBV7-6 and TRBJ1-4; 7 nucleotides align to TRBD1. Germline V CDR1 and CDR2: SGHVS, FNYEAQ. J was trimmed by 2 bases and V by 4 bases; bases with no gene match: 7. CDR3 length: 16 amino acids. CDR3: CASSSSRGFTNEKLFF. The CDR3 nucleotides read TGTGCCAGCAGCTCCAGCAGGGGGTTCACTAATGAAAAACTGTTTTTT.

There are many counts of this clone. The rearrangement links TRBV6-5 to TRBJ1-5, with D unresolved. The CDR3 extends over 14 amino acids. V shed 8 bases and J shed 3 bases, with 14 bases lying between them. Per germline, CDR1 MNHEY and CDR2 SVGAGI. The CDR3 bases are TGTGCCAGCTCCTTACGGAGGGACAATCAGCCCCAGCATTTT. It encodes CASSLRRDNQPQHF.

V is TRBV13 and J is TRBJ2-7, with 11 nucleotides matching TRBD2. V lost 4 bases, J lost 1 base, and 0 bases stayed unmatched. Germline V gives CDR1 PRHDT, CDR2 FYEKMQ (reference sequence). The CDR3 length is 14 residues. Here the CDR3 DNA reads TGTGCCAGCAGCTCTAGCGGGAGGTCCTACGAGCAGTACTTC. It encodes CASSSSGRSYEQYF.

This clone came up once. This chain links TRBV27 with TRBJ2-7, with TRBD2 matching 9 bases. The V gene end was trimmed by 2 bases and the J gene end by 2 bases; junction bases not matched to a gene: 1. CDR1 is MNHEY, CDR2 SMNVEV, per germline (reference sequence). The CDR3 is 14 amino acids. The chain's CDR3 is CASSLAGGTYEQYF. The CDR3 DNA follows: TGTGCCAGCAGTTTAGCGGGAGGGACCTACGAGCAGTACTTC.

The chain joins TRBV6-5 to TRBJ1-5; 9 bases line up with TRBD1. The CDR3 is 15 residues long. J gave up 3 bases and V 6 bases, and 6 bases lay outside the gene matches. CDR1 is MNHEY and CDR2 is SVGAGI in the germline V gene. The CDR3 sequence is CASRLQGADNQPQHF. CDR3 bases: TGTGCCAGCAGACTACAGGGGGCCGACAATCAGCCCCAGCATTTT.

The chain carries TRBV4-1 and TRBJ1-2; 7 bases line up with TRBD1. Germline V gene data show CDR1 as MGHRA and CDR2 as YSYEKL. There are 17 residues in the CDR3. V gave up 1 base and J gave up 4 bases; unmatched junction bases: 12. The CDR3 region has the DNA TGCGCCAGCAGCCAAGGATCGGGACAGTCAATTCTCTATGGCTACACCTTC. It encodes CASSQGSGQSILYGYTF.

This chain joins TRBV2 and TRBJ1-4; no clear D gene. The germline CDR1 and CDR2 sequences are SNHLY and FYNNEI. Trimming shortened V by 1 base and J by 0 bases, and 9 bases separated the two germline ends. The CDR3 has 16 amino acids. This chain's CDR3 is CASSEESVATNEKLFF. DNA for the CDR3: TGTGCCAGCAGTGAAGAGTCAGTTGCAACTAATGAAAAACTGTTTTTT.

The rearrangement uses TRBV6-2 or TRBV6-3 and TRBJ1-5; D perhaps matches TRBD1 (6 bases). Trimming stripped 2 bases from V and 2 bases from J, with 10 bases between. The CDR3 is 15 residues long. Germline V lookup: CDR1 MNHEY, CDR2 SVGEGT. The chain's CDR3 is CASSYIWTGNQPQHF. In DNA form, the CDR3 reads TGTGCCAGCAGTTACATCTGGACAGGCAATCAGCCCCAGCATTTT.